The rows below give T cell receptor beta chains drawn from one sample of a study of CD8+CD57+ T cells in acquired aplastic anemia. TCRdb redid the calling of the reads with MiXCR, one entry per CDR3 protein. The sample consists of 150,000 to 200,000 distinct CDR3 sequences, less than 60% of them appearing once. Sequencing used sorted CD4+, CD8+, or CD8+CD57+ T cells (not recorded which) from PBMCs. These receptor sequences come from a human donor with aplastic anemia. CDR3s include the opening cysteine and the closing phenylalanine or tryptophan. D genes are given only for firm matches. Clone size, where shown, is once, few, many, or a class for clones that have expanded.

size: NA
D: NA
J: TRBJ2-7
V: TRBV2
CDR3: CASSLGVQGGREQYF
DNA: TGTGCCAGCAGTCTTGGAGTTCAGGGGGGCCGCGAGCAGTACTTC

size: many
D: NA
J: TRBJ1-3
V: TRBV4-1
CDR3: CASSQGGSSGGPGNTIYF
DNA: TGCGCCAGCAGCCAGGGAGGATCGTCGGGTGGACCTGGAAACACCATATATTTT

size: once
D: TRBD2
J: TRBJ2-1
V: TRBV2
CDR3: CASLGLAGVGSYNEQFF
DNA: TGTGCCAGCCTAGGACTAGCGGGAGTCGGCTCCTACAATGAGCAGTTCTTC

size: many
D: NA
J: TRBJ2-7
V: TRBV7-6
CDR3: CASSLSRAAYEQYF
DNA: TGTGCCAGCAGCTTATCCAGGGCGGCCTACGAGCAGTACTTC

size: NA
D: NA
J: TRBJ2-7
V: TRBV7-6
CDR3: CASSFGGSYEQYF
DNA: TGTGCCAGCAGCTTCGGGGGCTCATACGAGCAGTACTTC

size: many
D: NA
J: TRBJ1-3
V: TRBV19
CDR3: CASSIDLGWGNTIYF
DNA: TGTGCCAGTTCTATCGACCTAGGCTGGGGAAACACCATATATTTT

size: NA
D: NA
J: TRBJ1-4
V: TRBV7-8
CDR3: CASSRDKLFF
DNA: TGTGCCAGCAGCCGGGACAAACTGTTTTTT

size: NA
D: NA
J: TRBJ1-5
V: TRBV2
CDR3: CASSEGGGGTDTQHF
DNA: TGTGCCAGCAGTGAAGGGGGGGGCGGCACTGATACGCAGCATTTT

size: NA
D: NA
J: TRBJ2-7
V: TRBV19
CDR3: CASSIGVTNYEQYF
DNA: TGTGCCAGTAGTATAGGTGTTACGAACTACGAGCAGTACTTC

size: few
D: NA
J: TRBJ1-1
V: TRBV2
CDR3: CASSLVAGAEAFF
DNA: TGTGCCAGCAGCTTAGTCGCGGGGGCTGAAGCTTTCTTT

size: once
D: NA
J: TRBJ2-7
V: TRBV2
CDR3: CASNVTRSSYEQYF
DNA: TGTGCCAGCAATGTTACCAGGAGCTCCTACGAGCAGTACTTC

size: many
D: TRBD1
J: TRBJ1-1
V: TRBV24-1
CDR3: CATRNRGNVNTEAFF
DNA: TGTGCCACCAGGAACAGGGGGAACGTGAACACTGAAGCTTTCTTT

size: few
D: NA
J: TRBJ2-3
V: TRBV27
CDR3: CASSNLGRGTDTQYF
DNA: TGTGCCAGCAGTAATCTTGGACGGGGCACAGATACGCAGTATTTT

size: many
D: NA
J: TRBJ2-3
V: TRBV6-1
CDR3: CASRRGGLDTQYF
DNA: TGTGCCAGCAGGAGGGGCGGTTTGGATACGCAGTATTTT

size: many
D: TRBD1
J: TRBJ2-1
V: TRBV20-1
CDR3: CSASLETGSNNEQFF
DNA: TGCAGTGCTAGTCTAGAGACAGGGTCCAACAATGAGCAGTTCTTC

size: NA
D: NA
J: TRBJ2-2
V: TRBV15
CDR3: CATSTIRFGPGELFF
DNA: TGTGCCACCAGCACCATCCGGTTCGGACCGGGGGAGCTGTTTTTT

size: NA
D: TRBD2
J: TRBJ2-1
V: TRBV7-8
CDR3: CASTRLAGPNEQFF
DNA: TGTGCCAGCACCCGACTAGCGGGGCCGAATGAGCAGTTCTTC

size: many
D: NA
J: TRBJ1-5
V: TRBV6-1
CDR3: CASTDNRVGQPQHF
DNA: TGTGCCAGCACCGATAACAGGGTTGGTCAGCCCCAGCATTTT

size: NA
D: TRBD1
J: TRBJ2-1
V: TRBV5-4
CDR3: CASSFQRQGFSEQFF
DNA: TGTGCCAGCAGCTTTCAGCGACAGGGATTCAGTGAGCAGTTCTTC

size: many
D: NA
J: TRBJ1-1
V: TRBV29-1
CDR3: CSGGGYMNTEAFF
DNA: TGCAGCGGGGGAGGGTACATGAACACTGAAGCTTTCTTT

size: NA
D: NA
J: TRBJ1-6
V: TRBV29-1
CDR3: CSVRPKFSPLHF
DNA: TGCAGCGTCCGACCGAAGTTCTCACCCCTCCACTTT

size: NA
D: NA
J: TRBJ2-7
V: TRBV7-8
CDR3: CASSLGGTTYEQYF
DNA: TGTGCCAGCAGCTTAGGCGGGACGACCTACGAGCAGTACTTC

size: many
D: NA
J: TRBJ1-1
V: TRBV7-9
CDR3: CADFVLGQNTEAFF
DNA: TGTGCCGACTTCGTCTTAGGGCAGAACACTGAAGCTTTCTTT

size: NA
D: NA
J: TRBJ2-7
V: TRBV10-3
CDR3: CAISSDFLSYEQYF
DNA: TGTGCCATCAGTTCAGACTTCTTATCCTACGAGCAGTACTTC

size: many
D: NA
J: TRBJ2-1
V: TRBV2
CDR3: CASSVLTGLNNEQFF
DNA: TGTGCCAGCAGTGTGCTTACTGGACTTAACAATGAGCAGTTCTTC

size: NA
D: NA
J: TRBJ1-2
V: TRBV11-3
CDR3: CASSLDLGTSYGYTF
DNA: TGTGCCAGCAGCTTAGATCTGGGTACGAGCTATGGCTACACCTTC

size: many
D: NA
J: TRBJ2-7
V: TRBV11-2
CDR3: CASTRSGGEQYF
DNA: TGTGCCAGCACCAGGTCAGGAGGCGAGCAGTACTTC

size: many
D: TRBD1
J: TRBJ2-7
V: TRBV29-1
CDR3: CSVGGGQGTYEQYF
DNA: TGCAGCGTCGGGGGGGGACAGGGGACCTACGAGCAGTACTTC

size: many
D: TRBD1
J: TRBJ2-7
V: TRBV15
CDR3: CATSRTGDRYYEQYF
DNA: TGTGCCACCAGCAGAACAGGGGACCGCTACTACGAGCAGTACTTC

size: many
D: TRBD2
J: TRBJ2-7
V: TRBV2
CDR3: CASSDGTSGGPSSYEQYF
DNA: TGTGCCAGCAGTGATGGGACTAGCGGGGGGCCTAGCTCCTACGAGCAGTACTTC